This TCR beta chain is drawn from a study of T-cell reconstitution after alpha-beta-depleted transplantation in children. Study observations and caveats: After transplant, at about two months, alpha-beta T cells were reportedly derived from several hundred expanded graft clones. T-cell numbers and diversity, one year after transplant, stemmed largely from T cells that were newly produced. After transplant, high TCRbeta diversity at day 60 in some patients arose from surviving recipient T cells and thymic progenitors.

Unique molecular identifiers were built into the TCRbeta library. Each CDR3 protein gets one entry after TCRdb re-called the PCR reads with MiXCR. Of around 450,000 distinct CDR3 sequences in the sample, around two fifths are singletons; the top ten hold 25% to 30%. Looked up from germline, CDR1 is SGHRS and CDR2 is YFSETQ. The CDR3 has 15 residues. V lost 0 bases, J lost 4 bases, and 3 bases stayed unmatched. There are a few counts of this clonotype. What it binds is not known. This clonotype was sampled from a girl aged 2-10 years with aplastic anemia, due to receive a stem cell transplant. Sequencing used PBMCs, obtained before TCRalphabeta/CD19-depleted stem cell transplant. The J gene is TRBJ2-2, the V gene TRBV5-1; TRBD2 matches 7 bases. In DNA form, the CDR3 reads TGCGCCAGCAGCTTGGCCAGCGGGGCCACCGGGGAGCTGTTTTTT. This gives the protein CASSLASGATGELFF.